Listed below are T cell receptor beta chains from one sample, sequenced in a study of blood T cell repertoires in COVID-19. Libraries were prepared by immunoSEQ multiplex PCR; TCRdb keeps only in-frame clonotypes and omits some of them. The sample carries more than 150,000 clones, 84% recorded once. Material: PBMCs or T cells enriched from blood (not recorded which). These receptors all come from a woman in her 50s who had recovered from COVID-19. Both conserved end residues are part of each CDR3. A D gene is named only where the DNA matches it firmly. Clone size, where shown, is once, few, many, or a class for clones that have expanded.

cdr3_aa	cdr3_nt	d_call	v_call	j_call	clone_size
CASSHGQPNTEAFF	TGTGCCAGCAGCCACGGACAGCCGAACACTGAAGCTTTCTTT	-	TRBV3-1/TRBV3-2	TRBJ1-1	-
CASSLVFTDTQYF	TGTGCCAGCAGTTTAGTCTTCACAGATACGCAGTATTTT	-	TRBV6-6	TRBJ2-3	-
CSSRTSGGMDTQYF	TGCAGCTCGAGGACTAGCGGGGGGATGGATACGCAGTATTTT	TRBD2	TRBV29-1	TRBJ2-3	-
CASSLDRETEAFF	TGTGCCAGCAGCTTGGACAGGGAAACTGAAGCTTTCTTT	TRBD1	TRBV7-2	TRBJ1-1	-
CASSPRGGDYGYTF	TGCGCCAGCAGCCCCCGAGGAGGTGACTATGGCTACACCTTC	-	TRBV5-1	TRBJ1-2	-
CASSSTGSSYNSPLHF	TGTGCCAGCAGCAGTACAGGGAGCTCCTATAATTCACCCCTCCACTTT	-	TRBV7-6	TRBJ1-6	-
CASSLAAASGSDGELFF	TGTGCCAGCAGCTTGGCCGCGGCTAGCGGGAGTGACGGGGAGCTGTTTTTT	TRBD2	TRBV5-6	TRBJ2-2	-
CASSRAWDSGFVQYF	TGTGCCAGCAGCCGAGCATGGGACAGTGGTTTTGTTCAGTACTTC	TRBD1	TRBV27	TRBJ2-5	-
CASSSPGSVSPLHF	TGTGCCAGCAGTTCCCCAGGCTCTGTCTCACCCCTCCACTTT	-	TRBV28	TRBJ1-6	-
CASSPGTGDQPQHF	TGTGCCAGCAGCCCCGGGACAGGTGATCAGCCCCAGCATTTT	TRBD1	TRBV3-1/TRBV3-2	TRBJ1-5	-
CASSLTEDTEAFF	TGTGCCAGCTCACTGACAGAGGACACTGAAGCTTTCTTT	-	TRBV18	TRBJ1-1	-
CASSVTGTGPVRGYTF	TGTGCCAGCAGTGTAACTGGGACAGGGCCAGTACGGGGCTACACCTTC	TRBD1	TRBV28	TRBJ1-2	-
CASSPGQGVADTQYF	TGTGCCAGCTCACCGGGACAGGGGGTTGCAGATACGCAGTATTTT	TRBD1	TRBV18	TRBJ2-3	-
CASSFVTGRLEQYF	TGTGCCAGCAGTTTCGTGACAGGGCGCTTAGAGCAGTACTTC	TRBD1	TRBV28	TRBJ2-7	-
CASSEYAGRTGPGNTIYF	TGTGCCAGCAGTGAATACGCTGGGAGGACAGGCCCTGGAAACACCATATATTTT	TRBD1	TRBV6-1	TRBJ1-3	-
CSVEWDKSYTF	TGCAGCGTTGAATGGGACAAATCCTACACCTTC	-	TRBV29-1	TRBJ1-2	-
CASSPTSGAINEQFF	TGTGCCAGCAGCCCGACTAGCGGTGCTATCAATGAGCAGTTCTTC	TRBD2	TRBV6-2/TRBV6-3	TRBJ2-1	few
CASSPPTGGGFETQYF	TGTGCCAGCTCACCACCTACAGGGGGAGGTTTCGAGACCCAGTACTTC	TRBD1	TRBV18	TRBJ2-5	-
CASSQTGNGYTF	TGTGCCAGCAGCCAAACAGGGAATGGCTACACCTTC	-	TRBV7-8	TRBJ1-2	once
CASSIVDRGDTEAFF	TGTGCCAGTAGTATAGTTGACAGGGGAGACACTGAAGCTTTCTTT	TRBD1	TRBV19	TRBJ1-1	-
CASSFAGPLYEQYF	TGTGCCAGCAGCTTCGCGGGACCACTCTACGAGCAGTACTTC	-	TRBV7-9	TRBJ2-7	-
CASSYWREYTGELFF	TGTGCCAGCAGTTACTGGAGGGAATACACCGGGGAGCTGTTTTTT	-	TRBV6-2/TRBV6-3	TRBJ2-2	-
CASSFYGRGGETQYF	TGTGCCAGCAGCTTTTATGGTAGGGGTGGGGAGACCCAGTACTTC	-	TRBV13	TRBJ2-5	-
CASSLSPPGTPQHF	TGTGCCAGCAGTTTAAGTCCACCGGGGACTCCCCAGCATTTT	-	TRBV6-5	TRBJ1-5	-
CASSQAFVVQSYEQYF	TGTGCCAGCAGCCAAGCTTTCGTAGTTCAATCCTACGAGCAGTACTTC	-	TRBV14	TRBJ2-7	-
CATSERGNQPQHF	TGTGCCACCAGTGAGCGGGGGAATCAGCCCCAGCATTTT	-	TRBV24-1	TRBJ1-5	-
CASSLSRRFANEQYF	TGTGCCAGCAGTTTAAGTCGGAGGTTCGCGAACGAGCAGTACTTC	-	TRBV27	TRBJ2-7	-
CASSTRGKEQFF	TGTGCCAGCAGCACCAGGGGGAAGGAGCAGTTCTTC	TRBD1	TRBV7-2	TRBJ2-1	-
CAISESKGQRSGNTIYF	TGTGCCATCAGTGAGTCGAAAGGACAGCGCTCTGGAAACACCATATATTTT	-	TRBV10-3	TRBJ1-3	-
CASSLEGQGAYEQFF	TGTGCCAGCAGCTTAGAGGGACAGGGGGCGTATGAGCAGTTCTTC	TRBD1	TRBV7-2	TRBJ2-1	-
CASSVTGTGVSANTEAFF	TGTGCCAGCTCAGTCACCGGGACAGGGGTGTCGGCGAACACTGAAGCTTTCTTT	TRBD1	TRBV18	TRBJ1-1	-
CASSQAGNQPQHF	TGTGCCAGCAGCCAAGCGGGGAATCAGCCCCAGCATTTT	-	TRBV3-1/TRBV3-2	TRBJ1-5	once
CASSIGGRVHTGELFF	TGTGCCAGTAGTATTGGTGGCAGGGTTCACACCGGGGAGCTGTTTTTT	-	TRBV19	TRBJ2-2	-
CASSVEGRPTDTQYF	TGTGCCAGCAGCGTAGAAGGGAGACCCACAGATACGCAGTATTTT	-	TRBV9	TRBJ2-3	-
CATSEMTSGRAETQYF	TGTGCCACCAGTGAAATGACTAGCGGGAGGGCAGAGACCCAGTACTTC	TRBD2	TRBV24-1	TRBJ2-5	once
CASSLRTSAAGEQFF	TGTGCCAGCAGCTTACGGACTAGTGCCGCCGGCGAGCAGTTCTTC	TRBD2	TRBV7-2	TRBJ2-1	-
CASSLDGANYGYTF	TGCGCCAGCAGCTTGGACGGGGCTAACTATGGCTACACCTTC	-	TRBV5-1	TRBJ1-2	-
CASSLGGSSETQYF	TGCGCCAGCAGCTTGGGAGGGTCTAGTGAGACCCAGTACTTC	-	TRBV5-1	TRBJ2-5	-
CASSTRTSGSILETQYF	TGTGCCAGCAGCACGCGGACTAGCGGGAGTATCTTAGAGACCCAGTACTTC	TRBD2	TRBV3-1/TRBV3-2	TRBJ2-5	once
CASSAQAGALSSYNEQFF	TGTGCCAGCAGTGCGCAAGCGGGGGCTCTAAGCTCCTACAATGAGCAGTTCTTC	TRBD2	TRBV2	TRBJ2-1	-
CASSLTGGYGNTIYF	TGTGCCAGCAGCCTGACAGGGGGATACGGAAACACCATATATTTT	TRBD1	TRBV5-6	TRBJ1-3	-
CASSNTGLAGDPEQYF	TGTGCCAGCAGTAACACCGGACTAGCGGGAGATCCTGAGCAGTACTTC	TRBD2	TRBV27	TRBJ2-7	-
CASSLSVGNEQFF	TGTGCCAGCAGTCTTAGCGTGGGGAATGAGCAGTTCTTC	-	TRBV3-1/TRBV3-2	TRBJ2-1	-
CASSEWGSLGNTIYF	TGTGCCAGCAGCGAGTGGGGCAGCCTGGGAAACACCATATATTTT	-	TRBV2	TRBJ1-3	-
CASGRGLLSSDEQFF	TGTGCCAGCGGAAGGGGGTTGCTCTCTTCGGATGAGCAGTTCTTC	-	TRBV27	TRBJ2-1	once
CATKTGGSLETQYF	TGTGCCACGAAAACAGGGGGTAGTTTGGAGACCCAGTACTTC	TRBD1	TRBV10-3	TRBJ2-5	once
CASTSPPYEKLFF	TGTGCCAGCACCTCTCCCCCGTATGAAAAACTGTTTTTT	-	TRBV12-3/TRBV12-4	TRBJ1-4	once
CASSLEHNSPLHF	TGTGCCAGCAGCTTGGAGCATAATTCACCCCTCCACTTT	-	TRBV5-4	TRBJ1-6	-
CASSEIQVYGYTF	TGTGCCAGCAGTGAAATACAGGTCTATGGCTACACCTTC	-	TRBV2	TRBJ1-2	few
CSVRDSFYEQYF	TGCAGCGTTCGGGACAGTTTCTACGAGCAGTACTTC	TRBD1	TRBV29-1	TRBJ2-7	-
CSVGTGYGYTF	TGCAGCGTTGGGACAGGGTATGGCTACACCTTC	TRBD1	TRBV29-1	TRBJ1-2	-
CASSYSTGEGRGSYNEQFF	TGTGCCAGCAGTTACTCGACGGGGGAGGGGCGGGGCTCGTACAATGAGCAGTTCTTC	TRBD2	TRBV6-2/TRBV6-3	TRBJ2-1	-
CASSPVQEYGYTF	TGTGCCAGCTCACCGGTACAGGAGTATGGCTACACCTTC	-	TRBV18	TRBJ1-2	-
CASSQVIGTLNTGELFF	TGTGCCAGCAGCCAAGTGATAGGGACACTGAACACCGGGGAGCTGTTTTTT	-	TRBV4-2	TRBJ2-2	-